This record concerns one TCR beta chain sequence. Assay: immunoSEQ multiplex PCR; the TCRdb copy retains only in-frame clones and omits some. The table lists around 61,000 clones, 92% of them singletons. This sample stems from a study of OX40 agonist ivuxolimab in advanced cancers. Study overall: Participants, 65% to 85% male, averaged roughly 60 years of age, ranging from about 23 to 80.

The germline V gene has CDR1 GTSNPN and CDR2 SVGIG (reference sequence). The CDR3 loop spans 13 amino acids. Trimming took 1 base from V and 2 from J, leaving 8 bases between them. The chain employs TRBV30 and TRBJ1-2; possibly TRBD1 for D (6 bases). The TCR comes from an adult with an advanced solid tumor such as melanoma, head and neck, liver or kidney cancer. Source: CD4+ or CD8+ T cells sorted from blood, taken in a trial of the OX40 agonist ivuxolimab. CDR3 nucleotides: TGTGCCTGGAGTGGGACAGAGAACTATGGCTACACCTTC. Protein sequence: CAWSGTENYGYTF.